This paragraph covers one T cell receptor beta chain sequence. Its antigen is unidentified. This CDR3 is built from 15 residues. The V gene lost 3 bases and the J gene lost 1 base, with 10 bases spanning the gap. Germline V gives CDR1 MNHEY, CDR2 SMNVEV (reference sequence). Profiled with immunoSEQ multiplex PCR; TCRdb holds only in-frame clones, not every one. The repertoire consists of about 120,000 clones, with around 90% occurring once and the leading ten covering 4% to 5%. This sample is part of a study of T cell responses to AZD1222 COVID-19 vaccine. General study points: Per reports, nearly half of all spike-specific TCRs target regions that are unmutated in variants. Regions 160-218 and 743-854 dominated among vaccine-associated CD4 TCRs spanning spike. Recipients of two AZD1222 doses showed rising Spike-specific TCR breadth and depth. Baseline serostatus was positive in only five to seven AZD1222 recipients.

V usage is TRBV27 and J usage is TRBJ1-5, with D hard to call. This TCR derives from an adult who received the MenACWY meningococcal vaccine as a control. This specimen was peripheral blood, taken 28 days after the second dose of the MenACWY control vaccine. As DNA, the CDR3 is TGTGCCAGCAGTTTTCTGGGAAAGAGCAATCAGCCCCAGCATTTT. Translating gives CASSFLGKSNQPQHF.